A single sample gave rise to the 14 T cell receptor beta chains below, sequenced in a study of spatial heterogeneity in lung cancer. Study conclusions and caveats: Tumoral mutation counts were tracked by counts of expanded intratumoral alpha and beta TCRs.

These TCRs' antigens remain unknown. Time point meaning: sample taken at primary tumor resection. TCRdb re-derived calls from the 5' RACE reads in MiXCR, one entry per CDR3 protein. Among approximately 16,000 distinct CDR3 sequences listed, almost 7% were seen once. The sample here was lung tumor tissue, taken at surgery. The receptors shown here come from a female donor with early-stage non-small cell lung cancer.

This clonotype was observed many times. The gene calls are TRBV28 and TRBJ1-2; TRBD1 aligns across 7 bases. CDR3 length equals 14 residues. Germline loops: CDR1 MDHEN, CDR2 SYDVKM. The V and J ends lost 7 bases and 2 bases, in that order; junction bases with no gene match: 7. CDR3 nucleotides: TGTGCCAGCAACTTCGGACAGGCGAACTATGGCTACACCTTC. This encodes CASNFGQANYGYTF.

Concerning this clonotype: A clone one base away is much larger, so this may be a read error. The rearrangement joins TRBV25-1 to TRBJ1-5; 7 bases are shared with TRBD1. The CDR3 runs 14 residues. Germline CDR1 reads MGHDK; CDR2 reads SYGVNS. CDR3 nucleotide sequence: TGTGGCAGCAGCCCACAGGGGAGGGGACAGCCCCAGCATTTT. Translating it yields CGSSPQGRGQPQHF.

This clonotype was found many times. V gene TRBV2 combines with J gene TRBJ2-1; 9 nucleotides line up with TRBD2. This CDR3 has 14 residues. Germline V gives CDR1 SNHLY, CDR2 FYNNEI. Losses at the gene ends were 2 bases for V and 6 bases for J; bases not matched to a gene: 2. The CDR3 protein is CASSESAGGNEQFF. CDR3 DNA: TGTGCCAGCAGTGAATCAGCGGGGGGCAATGAGCAGTTCTTC.

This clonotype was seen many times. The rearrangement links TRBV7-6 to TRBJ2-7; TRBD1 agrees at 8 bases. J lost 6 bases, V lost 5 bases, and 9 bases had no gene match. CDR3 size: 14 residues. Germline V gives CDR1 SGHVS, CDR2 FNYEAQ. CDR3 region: CASSSQLQGGEQYF. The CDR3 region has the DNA TGTGCCAGCAGCAGCCAACTACAGGGGGGCGAGCAGTACTTC.

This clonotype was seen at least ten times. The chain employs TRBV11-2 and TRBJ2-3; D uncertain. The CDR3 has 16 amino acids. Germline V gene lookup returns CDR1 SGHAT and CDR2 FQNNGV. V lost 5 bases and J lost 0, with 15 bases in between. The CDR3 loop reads CASSPGSTTSTDTQYF. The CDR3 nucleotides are TGTGCCAGCAGCCCGGGTAGCACGACTAGCACAGATACGCAGTATTTT. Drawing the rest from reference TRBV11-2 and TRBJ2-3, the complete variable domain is EAGVAQSPRYKIIEKRQSVAFWCNPISGHATLYWYQQILGQGPKLLIQFQNNGVVDDSQLPKDRFSAERLKGVDSTLKIQPAKLEDSAVYLCASSPGSTTSTDTQYFGPGTRLTVL.

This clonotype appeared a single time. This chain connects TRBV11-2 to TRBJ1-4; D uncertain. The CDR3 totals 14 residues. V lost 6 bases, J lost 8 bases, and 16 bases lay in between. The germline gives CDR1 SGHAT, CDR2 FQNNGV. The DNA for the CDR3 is TGTGCCAGCAGTTTCGGGCCGGCTACGGAAAAACTGTTTTTT. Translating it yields CASSFGPATEKLFF.

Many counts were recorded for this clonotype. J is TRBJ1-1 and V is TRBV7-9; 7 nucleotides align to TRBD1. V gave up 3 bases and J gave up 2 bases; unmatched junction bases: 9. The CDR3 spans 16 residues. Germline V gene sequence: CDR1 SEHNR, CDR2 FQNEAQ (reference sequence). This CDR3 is CASSFSTGVLNTEAFF. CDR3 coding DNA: TGTGCCAGCAGCTTTTCAACAGGGGTTTTAAACACTGAAGCTTTCTTT.

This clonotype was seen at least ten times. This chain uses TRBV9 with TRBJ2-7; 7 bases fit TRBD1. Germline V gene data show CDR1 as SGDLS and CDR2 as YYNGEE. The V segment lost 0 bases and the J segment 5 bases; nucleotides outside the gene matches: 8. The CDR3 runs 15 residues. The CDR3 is CASSVAGTVPHEQYF. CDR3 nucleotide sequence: TGTGCCAGCAGCGTAGCCGGGACAGTCCCCCACGAGCAGTACTTC.

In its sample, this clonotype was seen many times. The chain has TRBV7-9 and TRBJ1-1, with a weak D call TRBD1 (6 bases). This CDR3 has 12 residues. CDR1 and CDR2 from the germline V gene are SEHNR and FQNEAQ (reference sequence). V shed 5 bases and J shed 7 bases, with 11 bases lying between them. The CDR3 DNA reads TGTGCCAGCAGCCGGGGGGCCGGTGAAGCTTTCTTT. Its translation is CASSRGAGEAFF.

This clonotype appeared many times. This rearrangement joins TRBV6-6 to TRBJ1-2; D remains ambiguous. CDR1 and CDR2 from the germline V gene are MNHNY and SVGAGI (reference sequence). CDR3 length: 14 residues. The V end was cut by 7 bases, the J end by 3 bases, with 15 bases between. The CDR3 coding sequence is TGTGCCAGCACCCGCGACGGGGAAGACTATGGCTACACCTTC. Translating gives CASTRDGEDYGYTF.

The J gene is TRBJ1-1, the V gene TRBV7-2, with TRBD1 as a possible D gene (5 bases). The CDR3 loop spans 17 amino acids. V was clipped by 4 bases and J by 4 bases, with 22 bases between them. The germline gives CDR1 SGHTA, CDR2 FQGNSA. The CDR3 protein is CASSSRAGAGYGTEAFF. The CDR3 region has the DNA TGTGCCAGCAGCTCACGGGCCGGGGCCGGGTACGGCACTGAAGCTTTCTTT.

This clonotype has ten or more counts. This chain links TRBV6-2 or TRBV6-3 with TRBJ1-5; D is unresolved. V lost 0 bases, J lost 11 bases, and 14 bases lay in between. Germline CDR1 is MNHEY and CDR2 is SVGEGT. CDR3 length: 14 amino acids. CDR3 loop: CASSYSGPRLSQHF. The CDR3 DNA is TGTGCCAGCAGTTACTCAGGGCCCCGTTTGTCCCAGCATTTT.

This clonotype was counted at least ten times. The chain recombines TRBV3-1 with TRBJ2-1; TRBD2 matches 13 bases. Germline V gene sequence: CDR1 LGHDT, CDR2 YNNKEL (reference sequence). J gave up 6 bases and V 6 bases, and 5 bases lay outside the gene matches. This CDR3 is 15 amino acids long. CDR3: CASSRTSGGFNEQFF. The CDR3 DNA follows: TGTGCCAGCAGTCGGACTAGCGGGGGATTCAATGAGCAGTTCTTC.

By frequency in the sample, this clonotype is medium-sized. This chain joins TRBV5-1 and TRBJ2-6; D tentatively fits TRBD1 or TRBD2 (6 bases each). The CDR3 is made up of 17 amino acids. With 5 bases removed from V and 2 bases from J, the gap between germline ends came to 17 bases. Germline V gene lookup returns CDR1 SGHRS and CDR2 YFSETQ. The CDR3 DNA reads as TGCGCCAGCAGTTTTGGGACGGGGGCAACTGGGGCCAACGTCCTGACTTTC. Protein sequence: CASSFGTGATGANVLTF.